This is a list of T cell receptor beta chains from one sample in a study of blood T cell repertoires in COVID-19. Sequenced by immunoSEQ multiplex PCR; TCRdb stores in-frame clones only, minus some. The sample consists of approximately 190,000 clones, 70% to 90% of them appearing once. Material: peripheral blood. Receptors were obtained from an elderly man with acute or convalescent COVID-19. Both conserved end residues are trimmed from each CDR3. Fields, in order: V gene, CDR3 protein.

TRBV10-3,AISDSAATNEKLF
TRBV27,ASRRTGVRETQY
TRBV7-8,ASSSGTSGRFDEQF
TRBV24-1,ATSGSGQGSTDTQY
TRBV29-1,SVDWGRTEAF
TRBV9,ASSVSGTTYEQY
TRBV29-1,SGRIGTGSGNTIY
TRBV2,ASSALPSGPTDTQY
TRBV5-1,ASSLVRGQGGELF
TRBV2,ASREGQGRTGELF
TRBV6-2/TRBV6-3,ASSYPQRGASDTQY
TRBV30,AWSALRVGGGYNEQF
TRBV24-1,ATSAGFGQETQY
TRBV19,ASSILPGGTDTQY
TRBV19,ASRLAGGKNIQY
TRBV5-1,ASSAGTGGLYGYT
TRBV7-2,ASSFYRQETQY
TRBV18,ASSPSFGTDTQY
TRBV6-4,ASTTLAGVSRNIQY
TRBV4-1,ASSQDLAGGRVDTQY
TRBV18,ASSPQTDNYGYT
TRBV9,ASSVVGGVTDTQY
TRBV18,ASSPTRTGKGEQY
TRBV20-1,SATSNYGYT
TRBV27,ASSLLGQISTDTQY
TRBV7-2,ASSYGLAGEQF
TRBV2,ASLRSGLAAKNIQY
TRBV19,ASRRGLAPGETQY
TRBV29-1,SVRLLAGADTQY
TRBV18,ASSPRQGGGETQY
TRBV6-1,ASREGSGSHRSYNEQF
TRBV6-5,ASGDRGYGYT
TRBV27,ASSTRQGWTDTQY
TRBV7-2,ASSTSTAIFLSPLH
TRBV9,ASSDRQGSGNTIY
TRBV3-1/TRBV3-2,ASSLAGGPNYGNIQY
TRBV6-6,ASSNRDFEQY
TRBV11-3,ASSLGGKTNEKLF
TRBV19,ASSPYMNTEAF
TRBV9,ASSGAGKETQY
TRBV5-1,ASSYDGLNQPQH
TRBV18,ASSPILQGSTEAF
TRBV5-1,ASSLDPSGAFTDTQY
TRBV30,AWSGGGRAVEQY
TRBV18,ASSPDREARYT
TRBV28,ASSPTQGAYGYT
TRBV5-1,ASSLGDRGGTEAF
TRBV5-1,ASSFEGQLNTEAF
TRBV5-6,ASSSGTGGFWDIQY
TRBV24-1,ATRISGTDTQY
TRBV19,ASSIVGGRVLAEAF
TRBV11-2,ASSLLVSGRDTQY
TRBV18,ASSPAGGPPGNTIY
TRBV19,ASRRNRDSINYGYT
TRBV19,ASSIGAGLNYGYT
TRBV27,ASRGAGELF